This T cell receptor (beta chain) is from a study of CD8 T cells in Susac syndrome. RNA in amounts of roughly 0.45 to 1 ug was reverse transcribed with random hexamers. Multiplex PCR with immunoSEQ amplified the TCR beta CDR3 across 54 Vbeta and 13 Jbeta. Each CDR3 protein gets one entry after TCRdb re-called the immunoSEQ multiplex PCR reads with MiXCR. The sample has 130,000 or so distinct CDR3 sequences; approximately 96% are singletons. TCR beta sequencing was performed on blood CD8+ and CD4+ T cells. Multiple sclerosis controls were treatment-naive patients with stable or active relapsing-remitting disease. TEMRA cells were FACS-enriched, while CD8+ and CD4+ T cells were negatively isolated. The length of the CDR3 is 15 residues. With V trimmed by 2 bases and J by 7 bases, 10 bases remained unmatched. Germline loops: CDR1 SQVTM, CDR2 ANQGSEA.

The sequencing sample was made of CD4+ T cells from PBMCs. The TCR sequence derives from a human donor with multiple sclerosis. The chain couples TRBV29-1 to TRBJ2-7, with TRBD2 matching 11 bases. The CDR3 loop is CSVERVAGGPGEQYF. CDR3 nucleotide sequence: TGCAGCGTTGAAAGGGTAGCGGGAGGGCCGGGGGAGCAGTACTTC.